These 5 T cell receptor beta chains were all obtained from the same sample, sequenced in a study of Ad26.COV2.S vaccination and SARS-CoV-2 variants. As for treatment: roughly 19 received Ad26.COV2.S at low or high dose, single or two shots; roughly 5 received placebo; per-sample allocation not given. Specimens were obtained on day 63 following the first vaccine or placebo injection. Sequencing used immunoSEQ multiplex PCR; TCRdb keeps in-frame clones, though not all of them. Of fewer than 600,000 clones in the sample, about nine tenths are singletons; the top ten hold under 2%. Sequencing was performed on peripheral blood, taken in a trial of Ad26.COV2.S vaccine versus placebo. The receptors stem from a person aged 18-65 years who received the Ad26.COV2.S COVID-19 vaccine or a placebo.

The chain carries TRBV3-1 (or the pseudogene TRBV3-2) and TRBJ2-3, with TRBD1 matching over 7 bases. Looked up from germline, CDR1 is LGHDT and CDR2 is YNNKEL (reference sequence). The CDR3 has 16 amino acids. The ends lost 4 bases at V and 2 bases at J; junction bases unmatched: 9. The CDR3 spells CASSRRGQAITDTQYF. The DNA for the CDR3 is TGTGCCAGCAGCCGCCGAGGACAGGCGATCACAGATACGCAGTATTTT.

The chain recombines TRBV13 with TRBJ1-1; D unresolved. Trimming took off 5 bases at V and 4 bases at J, with 8 bases between the two ends. CDR1 is PRHDT, CDR2 FYEKMQ, per germline (reference sequence). The CDR3 is made up of 12 amino acids. The CDR3 DNA is TGTGCCAGCAGCCGTCTGGGCACTGAAGCTTTCTTT. This gives the protein CASSRLGTEAFF.

The chain joins TRBV11-1 to TRBJ2-4; 9 nucleotides agree with TRBD1. Germline-derived CDR1 and CDR2 are SGHAT and FQDESV (reference sequence). This CDR3 comprises 15 residues. J lost 7 bases, V lost 5 bases, and 9 bases had no gene match. The CDR3 protein is CASSRQGEFENIQYF. For the CDR3, the DNA is TGTGCCAGCAGCCGACAGGGGGAGTTTGAGAACATTCAGTACTTC.

The chain has TRBV14 and TRBJ2-3, with 11 bases that match TRBD2. The junction had 3 bases not matched to a gene; V was cut back by 1 base and J by 0 bases. This CDR3 is 17 amino acids long. Germline values: CDR1 SGHDN, CDR2 FVKESK. The CDR3 nucleotides are TGTGCCAGCAGCCAAGGGAGACTAGCGGGGAGCACAGATACGCAGTATTTT. This gives the protein CASSQGRLAGSTDTQYF.

The V call is TRBV4-3, the J call TRBJ1-1, with D possibly matching TRBD1 (5 bases). Germline CDR1 is LGHNA and CDR2 is YSLEER. The CDR3 is made up of 15 amino acids. Trimming left V 0 bases short and J 1 base short, with 9 bases between. The CDR3 nucleotides are TGCGCCAGCAGCCAAGATTCCGGGGGGAACACTGAAGCTTTCTTT. Translating it yields CASSQDSGGNTEAFF.